The 8 T cell receptor beta chains in this list originate from one sample, sequenced in a study of cytomegalovirus exposure and HLA in healthy donors. The PCR ran on 60 Vbeta and 13 Jbeta primers. TCRdb keeps only in-frame clones here, not all; method: immunoSEQ multiplex PCR. The repertoire holds over 150,000 clones, with 74% as singletons. Specimen: PBMCs. The receptors come from a man aged 25-45 years in good health and CMV-seronegative.

CDR3: CASSIAGTENYGYTF. The CDR3 DNA follows: TGTGCCAGCAGTATCGCCGGGACAGAGAACTATGGCTACACCTTC. J is TRBJ1-2 and V is TRBV7-8; 7 bases match TRBD1. Germline assignment: CDR1 SGHVS and CDR2 FQNEAQ. This CDR3 is 15 amino acids long. V dropped 6 bases and J dropped 2; count of bases not matched to a gene: 9.

V gene TRBV25-1 combines with J gene TRBJ1-3, with D perhaps matching TRBD1 (6 bases). Trimming stripped 1 base from V and 2 bases from J, with 15 bases between. CDR1 is MGHDK, CDR2 SYGVNS, per germline. This CDR3 has 17 residues. CDR3 DNA: TGTGCCAGCAGTGAATCCCCCGGCAGGGACACTGGAAACACCATATATTTT. Translation: CASSESPGRDTGNTIYF.

The chain employs TRBV2 and TRBJ2-7; a possible D gene is TRBD2 (5 bases). The germline CDR1 and CDR2 sequences are SNHLY and FYNNEI. Trimming pared 1 base from V and 1 base from J, leaving 14 bases between. The CDR3 spans 16 residues. The CDR3 protein is CASSEGFETGSYEQYF. As DNA, the CDR3 is TGTGCCAGCAGTGAAGGGTTCGAAACGGGGTCCTACGAGCAGTACTTC.

This chain joins TRBV7-2 and TRBJ2-4; 11 positions agree with TRBD1. Germline assignment: CDR1 SGHTA and CDR2 FQGNSA. With V trimmed by 5 bases and J by 7 bases, 7 bases remained unmatched. The CDR3 extends over 15 amino acids. The CDR3 loop is CASSRRTGGANIQYF. Here the CDR3 DNA reads TGTGCCAGCAGCCGCCGGACAGGGGGCGCGAACATTCAGTACTTC.

The rearrangement uses TRBV15 and TRBJ2-7; a weak D match, TRBD1 (7 bases). Germline assignment: CDR1 LNHNV and CDR2 YYDKDF (reference sequence). CDR3 size: 13 residues. V was pared by 4 bases and J by 2 bases, with 9 bases between. The chain's CDR3 is CATSTGGTYEQYF. The CDR3 DNA reads as TGTGCCACCAGCACAGGGGGGACCTACGAGCAGTACTTC.

The chain recombines TRBV9 with TRBJ1-1, with 7 bases aligning to TRBD1. CDR3 length equals 16 residues. Per germline, CDR1 SGDLS and CDR2 YYNGEE. V lost 3 bases, J lost 0 bases, and 8 bases stayed unmatched. The CDR3 sequence is CASSADAGQVNTEAFF. The CDR3 nucleotides read TGTGCCAGCAGCGCGGACGCTGGACAGGTGAACACTGAAGCTTTCTTT.

The genes are TRBV6-5 and TRBJ1-1; TRBD1 agrees at 7 bases. Losses at the gene ends were 6 bases for V and 1 base for J; bases not matched to a gene: 5. Germline lookup yields CDR1 MNHEY and CDR2 SVGAGI. This CDR3 has 14 residues. This chain's CDR3 is CASSKTGTNTEAFF. As DNA, the CDR3 is TGTGCCAGCAGCAAGACAGGGACGAACACTGAAGCTTTCTTT.

The CDR3 here is CASSAIKLAGGRETQYF. The CDR3 DNA is TGTGCCAGCAGCGCAATCAAACTAGCGGGGGGAAGGGAGACCCAGTACTTC. This chain uses TRBV5-6 with TRBJ2-5, with 12 bases aligning to TRBD2. Germline V gives CDR1 SGHDT, CDR2 YYEEEE. Trimming removed 4 bases from V and 5 bases from J; junction bases left unmatched: 12. The CDR3 runs to 17 residues.